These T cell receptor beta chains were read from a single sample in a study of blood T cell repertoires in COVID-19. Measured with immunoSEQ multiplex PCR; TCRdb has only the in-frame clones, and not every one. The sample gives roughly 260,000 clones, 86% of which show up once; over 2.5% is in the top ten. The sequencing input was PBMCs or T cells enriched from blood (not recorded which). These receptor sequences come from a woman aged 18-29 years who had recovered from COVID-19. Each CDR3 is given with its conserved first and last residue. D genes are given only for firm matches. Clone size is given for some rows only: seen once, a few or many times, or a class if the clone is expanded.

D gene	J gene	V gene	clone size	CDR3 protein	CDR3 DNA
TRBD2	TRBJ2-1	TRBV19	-	CASSKTSGVYNEQFF	TGTGCCAGTAGTAAGACTAGCGGGGTCTACAATGAGCAGTTCTTC
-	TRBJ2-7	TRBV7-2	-	CASSPDSGNGYEQYF	TGTGCCAGCAGCCCGGACAGTGGGAACGGGTACGAGCAGTACTTC
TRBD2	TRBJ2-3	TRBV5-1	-	CASSYGLGGTDTQYF	TGCGCCAGCAGCTACGGACTAGGGGGCACAGATACGCAGTATTTT
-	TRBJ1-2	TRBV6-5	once	CASSYGRDGYTF	TGTGCCAGCAGTTACGGGCGGGATGGCTACACCTTC
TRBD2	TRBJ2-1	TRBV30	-	CAWSATRLAGGPMEFF	TGTGCCTGGAGCGCCACCCGACTAGCGGGGGGCCCGATGGAGTTCTTC
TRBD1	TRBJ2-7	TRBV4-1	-	CASSQQDRADYYEQYF	TGCGCCAGCAGCCAACAGGACAGGGCGGACTACTACGAGCAGTACTTC
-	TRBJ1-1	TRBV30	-	CAWAQSPWTEAFF	TGTGCCTGGGCACAGAGCCCGTGGACTGAAGCTTTCTTT
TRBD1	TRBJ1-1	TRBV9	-	CASSARGETEAFF	TGTGCCAGCAGCGCCAGGGGGGAGACTGAAGCTTTCTTT
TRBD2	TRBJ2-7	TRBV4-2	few	CASSHTGLADTYEQYF	TGTGCCAGCAGCCATACAGGACTAGCGGACACCTACGAGCAGTACTTC
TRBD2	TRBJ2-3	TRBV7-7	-	CASSPGLAGVLNTQYF	TGTGCCAGCAGCCCCGGACTAGCGGGAGTCCTTAATACGCAGTATTTT
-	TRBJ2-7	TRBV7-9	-	CASSLGQGNEQYF	TGTGCCAGCAGCTTAGGTCAGGGTAACGAGCAGTACTTC
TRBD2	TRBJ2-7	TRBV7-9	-	CASSRTSGFTYEQYF	TGTGCCAGCAGCCGGACTAGCGGGTTCACCTACGAGCAGTACTTC
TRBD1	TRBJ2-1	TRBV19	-	CASRLLGTGLGNEQFF	TGTGCCAGTAGGCTCCTGGGGACAGGGTTAGGGAATGAGCAGTTCTTC
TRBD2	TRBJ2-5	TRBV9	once	CASSQGGLAEETQYF	TGTGCCAGCAGCCAAGGAGGACTAGCGGAAGAGACCCAGTACTTC
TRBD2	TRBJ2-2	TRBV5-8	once	CASSLAVIAGGLTGELFF	TGTGCCAGCAGCTTGGCCGTAATAGCGGGAGGCCTCACCGGGGAGCTGTTTTTT
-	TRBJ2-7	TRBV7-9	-	CASRSRTGAGAYEQYF	TGTGCCAGCAGATCTCGGACTGGAGCTGGAGCCTACGAGCAGTACTTC
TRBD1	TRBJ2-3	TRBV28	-	CASSPITYRGHTDTQYF	TGTGCCAGCAGTCCTATAACCTACAGGGGGCACACAGATACGCAGTATTTT
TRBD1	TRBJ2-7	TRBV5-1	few	CASSFWGQDGYEQYF	TGCGCCAGCAGCTTCTGGGGACAGGATGGCTACGAGCAGTACTTC
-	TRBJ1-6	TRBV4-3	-	CASSQAIHSYNSPLHF	TGCGCCAGCAGCCAAGCGATACATTCCTATAATTCACCCCTCCACTTT
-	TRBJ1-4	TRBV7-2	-	CASSPRASRLDEKLFF	TGTGCCAGCAGCCCCCGTGCGTCGCGACTGGATGAAAAACTGTTTTTT
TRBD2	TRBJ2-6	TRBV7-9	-	CASSSGGVSGSTGANVLTF	TGTGCCAGCAGCTCAGGGGGTGTTAGCGGGAGTACTGGGGCCAACGTCCTGACTTTC
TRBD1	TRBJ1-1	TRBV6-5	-	CASSGNRGNTEAFF	TGTGCCAGCAGCGGGAACAGGGGGAACACTGAAGCTTTCTTT
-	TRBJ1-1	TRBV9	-	CASSPGHTEAFF	TGTGCCAGCAGCCCGGGTCACACTGAAGCTTTCTTT
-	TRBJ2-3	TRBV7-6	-	CASSEAGTDTQYF	TGTGCCAGCAGCGAGGCGGGGACAGATACGCAGTATTTT
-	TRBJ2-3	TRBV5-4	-	CASSLVQPSTDTQYF	TGTGCCAGCAGCTTGGTACAGCCGAGCACAGATACGCAGTATTTT
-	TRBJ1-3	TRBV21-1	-	CASSNRRGPGNTIYF	TGTGCCAGCAGCAATCGGCGGGGACCTGGAAACACCATATATTTT
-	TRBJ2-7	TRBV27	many	CASSLFGASYEQYF	TGTGCCAGCAGTTTATTTGGGGCCTCCTACGAGCAGTACTTC
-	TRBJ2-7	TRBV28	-	CASSPGLSYEQYF	TGTGCCAGCAGTCCGGGACTTAGCTACGAGCAGTACTTC